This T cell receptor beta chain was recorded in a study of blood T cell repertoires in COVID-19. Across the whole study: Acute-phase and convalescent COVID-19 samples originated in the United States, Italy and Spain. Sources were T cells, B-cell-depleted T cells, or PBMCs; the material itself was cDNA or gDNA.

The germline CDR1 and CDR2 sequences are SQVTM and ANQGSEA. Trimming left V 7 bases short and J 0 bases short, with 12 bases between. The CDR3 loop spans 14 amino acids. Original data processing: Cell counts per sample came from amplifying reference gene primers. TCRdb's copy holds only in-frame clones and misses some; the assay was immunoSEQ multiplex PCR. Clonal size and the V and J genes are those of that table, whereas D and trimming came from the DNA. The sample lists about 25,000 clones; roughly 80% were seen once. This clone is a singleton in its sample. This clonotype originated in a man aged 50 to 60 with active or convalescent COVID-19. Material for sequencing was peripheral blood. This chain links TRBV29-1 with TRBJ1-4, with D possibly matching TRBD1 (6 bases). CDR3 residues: CSAGTPPTNEKLFF. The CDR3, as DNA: TGCAGCGCTGGGACACCACCAACTAATGAAAAACTGTTTTTT. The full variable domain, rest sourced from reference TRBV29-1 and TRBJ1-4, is SAVISQKPSRDICQRGTSLTIQCQVDSQVTMMFWYRQQPGQSLTLIATANQGSEATYESGFVIDKFPISRPNLTFSTLTVSNMSPEDSSIYLCSAGTPPTNEKLFFGSGTQLSVL.